This is a list of T cell receptor beta chains from one sample in a study of T cell responses to AZD1222 COVID-19 vaccine. The data were produced by immunoSEQ multiplex PCR, yet TCRdb's version contains in-frame clones alone and is incomplete. The table shows about 82,000 clones, with 90% occurring only once. Sequences were derived from peripheral blood, sampled on day 0 of AZD1222 vaccination. The receptors here all came from an adult in good health. CDR3s include the opening cysteine and the closing phenylalanine or tryptophan. The order of the fields is clone size, J gene, V gene, D gene, CDR3 DNA, CDR3 protein. The D gene is left open where the match is weak. The listing skips clone size in some rows; elsewhere it reads once, few, many or a size class.

clone size: few
J gene: TRBJ2-4
V gene: TRBV11-2
D gene: -
CDR3 DNA: TGTGCCAGCAGCTCCGGACAGACCCTAGCCAAAAACATTCAGTACTTC
CDR3 protein: CASSSGQTLAKNIQYF

clone size: -
J gene: TRBJ1-4
V gene: TRBV6-5
D gene: TRBD1
CDR3 DNA: TGTGCCAGCACCGAGGGACAGGGGGCCGGTGAAAAACTGTTTTTT
CDR3 protein: CASTEGQGAGEKLFF

clone size: once
J gene: TRBJ2-7
V gene: TRBV11-1
D gene: -
CDR3 DNA: TGTGCCAGCAGCCAGGAACAGGGTGGTAGCTACGAGCAGTACTTC
CDR3 protein: CASSQEQGGSYEQYF

clone size: -
J gene: TRBJ1-1
V gene: TRBV6-6
D gene: -
CDR3 DNA: TGTGCCAGCACAAAATCGGGGCAGGCGAACACTGAAGCTTTCTTT
CDR3 protein: CASTKSGQANTEAFF

clone size: few
J gene: TRBJ1-2
V gene: TRBV7-3
D gene: -
CDR3 DNA: TGTGCCAGCAGCTTAAGGGCAAACTATGGCTACACCTTC
CDR3 protein: CASSLRANYGYTF

clone size: -
J gene: TRBJ1-1
V gene: TRBV13
D gene: -
CDR3 DNA: TGTGCCAGCAGCTTCTTGTACACTGAAGCTTTCTTT
CDR3 protein: CASSFLYTEAFF

clone size: -
J gene: TRBJ1-4
V gene: TRBV4-1
D gene: -
CDR3 DNA: TGCGCCAGCAGCCAAGGATCAGTGGTTGCAACTAATGAAAAACTGTTTTTT
CDR3 protein: CASSQGSVVATNEKLFF

clone size: -
J gene: TRBJ1-1
V gene: TRBV25-1
D gene: -
CDR3 DNA: TGTGCCAGCATGGGGGGCGGCTCGAACACTGAAGCTTTCTTT
CDR3 protein: CASMGGGSNTEAFF

clone size: -
J gene: TRBJ2-7
V gene: TRBV7-9
D gene: -
CDR3 DNA: TGTGCCAGCACCAATTCCGGGAGTAGCGAGCAGTACTTC
CDR3 protein: CASTNSGSSEQYF

clone size: few
J gene: TRBJ1-6
V gene: TRBV9
D gene: TRBD1
CDR3 DNA: TGTGCCAGCAGCGCAAGACAGGGAAGTTCACCCCTCCACTTT
CDR3 protein: CASSARQGSSPLHF

clone size: -
J gene: TRBJ1-3
V gene: TRBV7-9
D gene: -
CDR3 DNA: TGTGCCAGCAGCTTACAGTTTCCAGGTCCGCGCGGAAACACCATATATTTT
CDR3 protein: CASSLQFPGPRGNTIYF

clone size: -
J gene: TRBJ1-2
V gene: TRBV30
D gene: -
CDR3 DNA: TGTGCCTGGAGCGGCAAATATGGCTACACCTTC
CDR3 protein: CAWSGKYGYTF

clone size: -
J gene: TRBJ1-4
V gene: TRBV5-6
D gene: TRBD1
CDR3 DNA: TGTGCCAGCAGCTGGGAACAGGGGGACAAACTGTTTTTT
CDR3 protein: CASSWEQGDKLFF

clone size: -
J gene: TRBJ1-2
V gene: TRBV6-5
D gene: -
CDR3 DNA: TGTGCCAGCAGTCCACGGACAGAAAAGAAACATGGCTACACCTTC
CDR3 protein: CASSPRTEKKHGYTF

clone size: few
J gene: TRBJ2-1
V gene: TRBV28
D gene: -
CDR3 DNA: TGTGCCAGCACACGATCGCGGCAGGGAGGTTACAATGAGCAGTTCTTC
CDR3 protein: CASTRSRQGGYNEQFF

clone size: -
J gene: TRBJ2-3
V gene: TRBV4-3
D gene: -
CDR3 DNA: TGCGCCAGCAGCCAGAACTTCGAACGCACAGATACGCAGTATTTT
CDR3 protein: CASSQNFERTDTQYF

clone size: once
J gene: TRBJ2-2
V gene: TRBV5-1
D gene: -
CDR3 DNA: TGCGCCAGCAGAGATAGTGGGTCGATGAACACCGGGGAGCTGTTTTTT
CDR3 protein: CASRDSGSMNTGELFF

clone size: -
J gene: TRBJ1-2
V gene: TRBV5-6
D gene: -
CDR3 DNA: TGTGCCAGCAGCTCGTCACAGGGAAACTATGGCTACACCTTC
CDR3 protein: CASSSSQGNYGYTF

clone size: -
J gene: TRBJ1-2
V gene: TRBV28
D gene: -
CDR3 DNA: TGTGCCAGCAGTTTAACACCCGCTCCCTATGGCTACACCTTC
CDR3 protein: CASSLTPAPYGYTF

clone size: -
J gene: TRBJ1-5
V gene: TRBV5-5
D gene: -
CDR3 DNA: TGTGCCAGCACCATAGGACCGCTTAGCAATCAGCCCCAGCATTTT
CDR3 protein: CASTIGPLSNQPQHF

clone size: few
J gene: TRBJ2-1
V gene: TRBV29-1
D gene: TRBD2
CDR3 DNA: TGCAGCGTTGAAGGGACGGGGGGGCCTTACAATGAGCAGTTCTTC
CDR3 protein: CSVEGTGGPYNEQFF

clone size: -
J gene: TRBJ2-2
V gene: TRBV7-3
D gene: TRBD1
CDR3 DNA: TGTGCCAGCAGCTTATGGACAGGGGAAGGCGCCGGGGAGCTGTTTTTT
CDR3 protein: CASSLWTGEGAGELFF

clone size: -
J gene: TRBJ2-6
V gene: TRBV15
D gene: -
CDR3 DNA: TGTGCCACCAGCAGAGATGGTCCGGGACAAATCTCTGGGGCCAACGTCCTGACTTTC
CDR3 protein: CATSRDGPGQISGANVLTF

clone size: -
J gene: TRBJ1-5
V gene: TRBV6-6
D gene: -
CDR3 DNA: TGTGCCAGCAGTACGGGGTTCAATCAGCCCCAGCATTTT
CDR3 protein: CASSTGFNQPQHF

clone size: -
J gene: TRBJ2-7
V gene: TRBV30
D gene: TRBD1
CDR3 DNA: TGTGCCTGGAGTTGGGGCCGGGACAGACAGTACTTC
CDR3 protein: CAWSWGRDRQYF

clone size: -
J gene: TRBJ1-6
V gene: TRBV14
D gene: -
CDR3 DNA: TGTGCCAGCAGCCAAGGCACGGTCGCGGGCAATTCACCCCTCCACTTT
CDR3 protein: CASSQGTVAGNSPLHF